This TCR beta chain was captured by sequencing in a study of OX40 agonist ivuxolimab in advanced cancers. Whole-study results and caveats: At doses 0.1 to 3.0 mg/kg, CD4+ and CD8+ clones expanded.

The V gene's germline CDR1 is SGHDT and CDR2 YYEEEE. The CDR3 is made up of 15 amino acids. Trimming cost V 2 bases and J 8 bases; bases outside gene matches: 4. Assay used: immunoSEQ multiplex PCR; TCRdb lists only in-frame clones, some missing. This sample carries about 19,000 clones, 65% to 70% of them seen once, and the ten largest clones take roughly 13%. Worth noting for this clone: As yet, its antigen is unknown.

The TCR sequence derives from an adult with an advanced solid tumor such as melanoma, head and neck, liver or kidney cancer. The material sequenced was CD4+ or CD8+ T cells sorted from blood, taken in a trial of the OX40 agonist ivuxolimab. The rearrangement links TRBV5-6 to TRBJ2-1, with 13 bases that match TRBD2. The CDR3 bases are TGTGCCAGCAGCTTACTAGCGGGAGGGATCGATGAGCAGTTCTTC. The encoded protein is CASSLLAGGIDEQFF.